This T cell receptor beta chain was sequenced for a study of T cells after yellow fever vaccination. Study-wide results and caveats: The secondary response was weaker but peaked faster, day 5 versus 15. Sorted repertoires could include abundant contaminating clonotypes from bulk cells.

The sample holds many counts of this clonotype. Antigen specificity is unknown. In TCRdb, the 5' RACE reads were re-called with MiXCR into one record per CDR3 protein. The sample includes 300,000 to 450,000 distinct CDR3 sequences, roughly 8.6% of them seen just once. The CDR3 covers 15 residues. Germline V gives CDR1 SGDLS, CDR2 YYNGEE. V was pared by 4 bases and J by 2 bases, with 7 bases of the junction left unmatched. The receptor was isolated from a man aged 18 to 30 who received the YFV17D yellow fever vaccine. Sequenced material: PBMCs, taken around 45 days after the first yellow fever vaccination. V and J are TRBV9 and TRBJ2-5; 8 bases match TRBD2. The CDR3 DNA reads TGTGCCAGCAGCCCGGGGGGGGGCTCTCAAGAGACCCAGTACTTC. It is translated as CASSPGGGSQETQYF.